This T cell receptor beta chain comes out of a study of regulatory T cells in long-lasting Graves disease. Study-wide results and caveats: Preferential use of TRBV28, TRBJ1-2 and TRBJ2-5 was seen in persistent disease. Persistent Graves' patients had lower TCR diversity than newly diagnosed ones.

Combining iRepertoire HTBI primers with Arm-PCR of CDR3 regions, the authors built TCR beta libraries. MiXCR, applied by TCRdb to the multiplex PCR reads, yields one record per CDR3 protein. The sample has around 450,000 distinct CDR3 sequences, about 22% seen once. This clonotype was detected many times. Its antigen remains unidentified. Time point defined: persistent/refractory GD, antithyroid drugs over 5 years with positive TRAb. After RNA was extracted from PBMCs, the TCR library was made from it. American Thyroid Association guidelines served as the basis for diagnosing Graves' disease. An endocrinology department in Xi'an, China, supplied the patients. V was cut by 8 bases and J by 5 bases, with 12 bases left in between. Looked up from germline, CDR1 is MDHEN and CDR2 is SYDVKM. The CDR3 runs 12 residues.

The sequences come from peripheral blood mononuclear cells (PBMCs), collected when the disease was refractory, from a patient treated with antithyroid drugs. The chain uses TRBV28 and TRBJ1-1, with D perhaps matching TRBD1 (5 bases). This clonotype originated in a female donor with Graves disease. CDR3 region: CASGGEWTEAFF. The CDR3 DNA reads TGTGCCAGCGGGGGGGAGTGGACTGAAGCTTTCTTT. Based on the CDR3 plus reference TRBV28 and TRBJ1-1, the full variable domain is DVKVTQSSRYLVKRTGEKVFLECVQDMDHENMFWYRQDPGLGLRLIYFSYDVKMKEKGDIPEGYSVSREKKERFSLILESASTNQTSMYLCASGGEWTEAFFGQGTRLTVV.